A single sample gave rise to the 13 T cell receptor beta chains below, sequenced in a study. TCRdb reprocessed the RT-PCR reads with MiXCR, giving one entry per CDR3 protein. The repertoire holds about 680,000 distinct CDR3 sequences, with approximately 15% as singletons. Sample: memory CD4+ T cells from blood. These receptors originate from a female donor in good health, serving as a healthy control.

The chain employs TRBV9 and TRBJ1-4; no definite D call. CDR1 is SGDLS and CDR2 is YYNGEE in the germline V gene. Trimming removed 5 bases from V and 8 bases from J, with 16 bases in between. This CDR3 comprises 14 residues. CDR3 loop: CASSPSLGGEKLFF. CDR3 DNA: TGTGCCAGCAGTCCATCCTTGGGAGGGGAAAAACTGTTTTTT.

The sample holds a few counts of this clonotype. The genes are TRBV4-2 and TRBJ2-1; 7 nucleotides line up with TRBD2. This CDR3 has 17 residues. The ends lost 2 bases at V and 4 bases at J; junction bases unmatched: 11. CDR1 and CDR2 (germline): LGHNA, YNFKEQ. The DNA for the CDR3 is TGTGCCAGCAGCCAACCGGGCCTCCGCGGGGGTTACAATGAGCAGTTCTTC. As protein: CASSQPGLRGGYNEQFF.

This clonotype has only a few counts. The chain carries TRBV24-1 and TRBJ1-5, with D uncertain. V lost 6 bases, J lost 6 bases, and 17 bases lay in between. Germline V gene lookup returns CDR1 KGHDR and CDR2 SFDVKD. The CDR3 contains 15 residues. The CDR3 DNA follows: TGTGCCACCAGTTCAAAAACAGTACCCTCTCAGCCCCAGCATTTT. Protein: CATSSKTVPSQPQHF.

V usage is TRBV13 and J usage is TRBJ2-1; a weak D match, TRBD1 (6 bases). V dropped 1 base and J dropped 3 bases, with 10 bases sitting between them. This CDR3 spans 15 amino acids. Germline assignment: CDR1 PRHDT and CDR2 FYEKMQ (reference sequence). The CDR3 loop reads CASSLEGGIYNEQFF. For the CDR3, the DNA is TGTGCCAGCAGCTTAGAAGGGGGAATCTACAATGAGCAGTTCTTC.

This clonotype was detected many times. The CDR3 loop reads CASSLAAGFSEAFF. The CDR3 DNA follows: TGTGCCAGCAGTTTAGCGGCAGGGTTCTCTGAAGCTTTCTTT. The J gene is TRBJ1-1, the V gene TRBV12-3 or TRBV12-4; perhaps TRBD1 as D (5 bases). This CDR3 spans 14 amino acids. Between the trimmed V and J ends, which lost 0 bases and 6 bases, there was a span of 11 bases.

This clonotype was counted many times. The rearrangement links TRBV14 to TRBJ2-1; 7 bases are a match to TRBD2. CDR3 size: 16 residues. V lost 4 bases, J lost 2 bases, and 8 bases stayed unmatched. The germline gives CDR1 SGHDN, CDR2 FVKESK. The CDR3 bases are TGTGCCAGCAGCCCGACTAGCCACCGAACCTACAATGAGCAGTTCTTC. Amino acid sequence: CASSPTSHRTYNEQFF.

At least ten counts were recorded for this clonotype. The chain employs TRBV4-3 and TRBJ1-2; maybe TRBD1 (5 bases). V was pared by 0 bases and J by 4 bases, with 15 bases between. There are 16 residues in the CDR3. CDR1 and CDR2 (germline): LGHNA, YSLEER. CDR3 coding DNA: TGCGCCAGCAGCCAAGATCCGGGTGACAGACGCTATGGCTACACCTTC. Amino acids: CASSQDPGDRRYGYTF.

In its sample, this clonotype was seen a few times. The chain links TRBV11-3 to TRBJ2-3; 12 bases match TRBD2. The CDR3 covers 16 residues. CDR1 SGHNT and CDR2 YENEEA come from the germline V gene. V gave up 6 bases and J gave up 2 bases; unmatched junction bases: 6. The CDR3 loop is CASSLTSGSPTDTQYF. The CDR3 nucleotides read TGTGCCAGCAGTTTGACTAGCGGGAGTCCCACAGATACGCAGTATTTT.

This clonotype appeared many times. The rearrangement links TRBV4-2 to TRBJ1-5, with D possibly matching TRBD1 (5 bases). This CDR3 contains 15 residues. Trimming took off 2 bases at V and 3 bases at J, with 11 bases between the two ends. Per germline, CDR1 LGHNA and CDR2 YNFKEQ. In DNA, the CDR3 is TGTGCCAGCAGCCAACCCGACAGCCCCAATCAGCCCCAGCATTTT. It translates to CASSQPDSPNQPQHF.

This clonotype was found a few times. V and J are TRBV5-1 and TRBJ2-5; D may be TRBD1 or TRBD2 (5 bases each). CDR3 length equals 16 residues. V lost 4 bases, J lost 5 bases, and 21 bases lay in between. The germline CDR1 and CDR2 sequences are SGHRS and YFSETQ. CDR3 amino acids: CASSTNRDLNRETQYF. CDR3 in DNA: TGCGCCAGCAGCACGAACCGGGACCTAAATAGGGAGACCCAGTACTTC. The full variable domain, in which reference TRBV5-1 and TRBJ2-5 provide the parts outside the CDR3, is KAGVTQTPRYLIKTRGQQVTLSCSPISGHRSVSWYQQTPGQGLQFLFEYFSETQRNKGNFPGRFSGRQFSNSRSEMNVSTLELGDSALYLCASSTNRDLNRETQYFGPGTRLLVL.

V usage is TRBV20-1 and J usage is TRBJ1-1; TRBD1 might be the D (6 bases). Deletions cut 5 bases from V and 3 bases from J, with 13 bases between. CDR1 is DFQATT and CDR2 is SNEGSKA in the germline V gene (reference sequence). This CDR3 comprises 13 residues. CDR3 DNA sequence: TGCAGTGCTCAACAGGGAGGGGACACTGAAGCTTTCTTT. Protein: CSAQQGGDTEAFF.

This clonotype was observed a handful of times. This chain links TRBV5-6 with TRBJ2-7, with D perhaps matching TRBD2 (5 bases). Germline V lookup: CDR1 SGHDT, CDR2 YYEEEE. There are 18 residues in the CDR3. Between the trimmed V and J ends, which lost 1 base and 3 bases, there was a span of 23 bases. The CDR3 DNA is TGTGCCAGCAGCTTGACAAGCGCGGGCGCCTCCTCCCTCTACGAGCAGTACTTC. As protein: CASSLTSAGASSLYEQYF.

The sample holds a few counts of this clonotype. V gene TRBV20-1 combines with J gene TRBJ1-1; D is possibly TRBD1 (5 bases). V was pared by 5 bases and J by 3 bases, with 16 bases between. Germline V gene sequence: CDR1 DFQATT, CDR2 SNEGSKA (reference sequence). CDR3 length: 14 residues. Here the CDR3 DNA reads TGCAGTGCTGGGGGGACCGGGATGGACACTGAAGCTTTCTTT. This translates into CSAGGTGMDTEAFF.